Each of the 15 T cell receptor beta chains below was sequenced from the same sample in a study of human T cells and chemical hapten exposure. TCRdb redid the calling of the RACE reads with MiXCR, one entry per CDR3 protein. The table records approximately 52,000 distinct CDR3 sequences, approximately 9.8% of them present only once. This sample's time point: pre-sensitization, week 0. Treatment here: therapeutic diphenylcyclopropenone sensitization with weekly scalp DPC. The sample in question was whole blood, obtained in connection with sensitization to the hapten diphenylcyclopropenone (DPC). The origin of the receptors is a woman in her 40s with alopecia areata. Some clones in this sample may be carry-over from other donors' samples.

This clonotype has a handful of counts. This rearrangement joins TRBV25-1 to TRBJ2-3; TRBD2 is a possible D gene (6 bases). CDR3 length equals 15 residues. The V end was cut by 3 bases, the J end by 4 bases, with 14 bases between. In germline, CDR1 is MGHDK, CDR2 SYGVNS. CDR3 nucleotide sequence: TGTGCCAGCAGTGATAGGGAGGAGAAGGCAGATACGCAGTATTTT. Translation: CASSDREEKADTQYF. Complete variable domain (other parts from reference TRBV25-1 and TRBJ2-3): EADIYQTPRYLVIGTGKKITLECSQTMGHDKMYWYQQDPGMELHLIHYSYGVNSTEKGDLSSESTVSRIRTEHFPLTLESARPSHTSQYLCASSDREEKADTQYFGPGTRLTVL.

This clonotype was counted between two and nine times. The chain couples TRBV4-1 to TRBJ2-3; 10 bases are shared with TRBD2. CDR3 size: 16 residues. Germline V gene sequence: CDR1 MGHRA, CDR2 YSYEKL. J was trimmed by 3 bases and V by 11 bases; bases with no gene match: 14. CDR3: CAYKRGGLLGTDTQYF. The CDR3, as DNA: TGCGCCTACAAGCGGGGGGGGCTCTTGGGGACAGATACGCAGTATTTT.

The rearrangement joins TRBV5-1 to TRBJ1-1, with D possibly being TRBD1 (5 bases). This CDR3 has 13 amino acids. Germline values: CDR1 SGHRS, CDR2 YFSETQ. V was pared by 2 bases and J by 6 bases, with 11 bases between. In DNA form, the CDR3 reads TGCGCCAGCAGCTTTGAGGGGCTGCCTGAAGCTTTCTTT. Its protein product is CASSFEGLPEAFF.

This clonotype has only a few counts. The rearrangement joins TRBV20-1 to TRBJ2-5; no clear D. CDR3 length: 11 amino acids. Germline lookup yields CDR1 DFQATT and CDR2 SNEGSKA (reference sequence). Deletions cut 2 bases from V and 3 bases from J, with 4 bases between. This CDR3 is CSARNKETQYF. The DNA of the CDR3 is TGCAGTGCTAGAAACAAAGAGACCCAGTACTTC.

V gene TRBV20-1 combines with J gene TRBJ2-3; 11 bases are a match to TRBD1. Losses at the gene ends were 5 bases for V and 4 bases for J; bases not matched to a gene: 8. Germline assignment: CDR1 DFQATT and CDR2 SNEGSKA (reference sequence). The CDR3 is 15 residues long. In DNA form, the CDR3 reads TGCAGTGCTGGGATTCCGGGACAGGGGGCAGATACGCAGTATTTT. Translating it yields CSAGIPGQGADTQYF.

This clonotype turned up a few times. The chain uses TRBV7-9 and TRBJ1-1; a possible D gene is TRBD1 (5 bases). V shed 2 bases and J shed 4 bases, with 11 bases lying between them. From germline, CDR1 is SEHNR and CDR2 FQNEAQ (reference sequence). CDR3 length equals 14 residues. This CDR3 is CASSLIRVSTEAFF. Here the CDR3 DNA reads TGTGCCAGCAGCTTAATCAGGGTGTCCACTGAAGCTTTCTTT.

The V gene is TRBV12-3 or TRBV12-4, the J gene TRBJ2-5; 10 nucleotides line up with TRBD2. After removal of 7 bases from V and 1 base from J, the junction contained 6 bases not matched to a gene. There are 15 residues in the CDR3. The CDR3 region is CASTLQREGQETQYF. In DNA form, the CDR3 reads TGTGCCAGCACCCTCCAGCGGGAGGGCCAAGAGACCCAGTACTTC.

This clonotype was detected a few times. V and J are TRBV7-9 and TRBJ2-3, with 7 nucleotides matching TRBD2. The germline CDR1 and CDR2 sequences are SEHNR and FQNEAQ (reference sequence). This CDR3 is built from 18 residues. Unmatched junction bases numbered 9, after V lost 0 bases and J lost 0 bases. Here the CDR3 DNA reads TGTGCCAGCAGCTTAGCGTTGGCGGGGGTACCTAGCACAGATACGCAGTATTTT. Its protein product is CASSLALAGVPSTDTQYF.

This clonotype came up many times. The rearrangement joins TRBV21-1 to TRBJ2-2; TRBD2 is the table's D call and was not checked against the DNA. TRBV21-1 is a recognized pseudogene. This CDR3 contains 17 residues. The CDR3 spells CASSKGGAGDLTGELFF. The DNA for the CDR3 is TGTGCCAGCAGCAAGGGGGGAGCGGGGGATCTCACCGGGGAGCTGTTTTTT.

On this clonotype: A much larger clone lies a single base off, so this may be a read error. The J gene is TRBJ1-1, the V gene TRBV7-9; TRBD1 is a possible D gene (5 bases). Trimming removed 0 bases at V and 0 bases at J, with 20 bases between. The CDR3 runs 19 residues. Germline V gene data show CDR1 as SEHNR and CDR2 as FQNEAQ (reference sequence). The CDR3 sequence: CASSLAESDSWGMNTEAFF. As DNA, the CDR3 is TGTGCCAGCAGCTTAGCTGAGAGTGACAGTTGGGGAATGAACACTGAAGCTTTCTTT.

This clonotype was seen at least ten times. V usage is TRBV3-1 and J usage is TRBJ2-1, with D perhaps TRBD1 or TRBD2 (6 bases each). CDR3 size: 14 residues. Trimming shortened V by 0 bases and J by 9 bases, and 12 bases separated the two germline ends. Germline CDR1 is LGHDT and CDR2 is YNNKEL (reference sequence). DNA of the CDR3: TGTGCCAGCAGCCAAGAACAGGGAGGCACTGAGCAGTTCTTC. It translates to CASSQEQGGTEQFF.

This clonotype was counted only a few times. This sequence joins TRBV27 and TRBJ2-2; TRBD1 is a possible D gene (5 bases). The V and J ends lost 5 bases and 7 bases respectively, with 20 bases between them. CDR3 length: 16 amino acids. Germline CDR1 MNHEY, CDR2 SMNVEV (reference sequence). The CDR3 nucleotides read TGTGCCAGCAGTGACAGACAGTGGAACTTGGTCGGGGAGCTGTTTTTT. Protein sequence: CASSDRQWNLVGELFF.

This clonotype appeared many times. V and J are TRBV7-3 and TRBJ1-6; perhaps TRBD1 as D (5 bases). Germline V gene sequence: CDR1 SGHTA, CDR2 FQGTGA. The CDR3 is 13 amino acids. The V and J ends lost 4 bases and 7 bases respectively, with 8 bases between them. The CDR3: CASSWDGNSPLHF. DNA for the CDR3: TGTGCCAGCAGCTGGGACGGGAATTCACCCCTCCACTTT.

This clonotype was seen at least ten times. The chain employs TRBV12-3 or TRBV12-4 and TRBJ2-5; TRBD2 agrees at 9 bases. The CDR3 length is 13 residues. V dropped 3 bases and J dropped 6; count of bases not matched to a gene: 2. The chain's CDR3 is CASSLGLAKTQYF. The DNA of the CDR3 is TGTGCCAGCAGTTTGGGACTAGCAAAGACCCAGTACTTC.

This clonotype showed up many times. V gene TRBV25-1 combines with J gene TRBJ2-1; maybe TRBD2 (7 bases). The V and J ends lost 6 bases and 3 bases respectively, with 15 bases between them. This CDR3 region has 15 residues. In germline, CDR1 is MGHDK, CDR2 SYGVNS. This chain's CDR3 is CASRGPGGLYNEQFF. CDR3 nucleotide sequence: TGTGCCAGCAGAGGGCCGGGGGGCCTCTACAATGAGCAGTTCTTC.